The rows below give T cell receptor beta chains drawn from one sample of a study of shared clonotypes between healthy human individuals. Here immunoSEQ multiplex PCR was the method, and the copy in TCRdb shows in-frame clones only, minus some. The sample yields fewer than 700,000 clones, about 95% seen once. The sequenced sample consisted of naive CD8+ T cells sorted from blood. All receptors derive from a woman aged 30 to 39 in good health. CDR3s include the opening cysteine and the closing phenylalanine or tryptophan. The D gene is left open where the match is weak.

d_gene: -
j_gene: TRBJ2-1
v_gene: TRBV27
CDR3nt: TGTGCCAGCAGTTTACTACAGGGCTACTACAATGAGCAGTTCTTC
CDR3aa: CASSLLQGYYNEQFF

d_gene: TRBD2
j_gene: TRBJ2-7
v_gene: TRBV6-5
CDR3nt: TGTGCCAGCAGTTACGGTAGCGGGGTCTCCTACGAGCAGTACTTC
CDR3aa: CASSYGSGVSYEQYF

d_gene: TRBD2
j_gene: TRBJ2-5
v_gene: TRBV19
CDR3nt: TGTGCCAGTAGTATAGAAACTAGCGGGAGGGGAGAGACCCAGTACTTC
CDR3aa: CASSIETSGRGETQYF

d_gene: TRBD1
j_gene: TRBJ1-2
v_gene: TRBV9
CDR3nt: TGTGCCAGCAGCGAGGGGACAGGGATGAGGGTTGGCTACACCTTC
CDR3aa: CASSEGTGMRVGYTF

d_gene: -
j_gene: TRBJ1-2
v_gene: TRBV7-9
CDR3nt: TGTGCCAGCAGCCCGACGGGCCCTCGGGATGGGGGCTACACCTTC
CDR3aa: CASSPTGPRDGGYTF

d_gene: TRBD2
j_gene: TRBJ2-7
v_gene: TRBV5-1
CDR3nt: TGCGCCAGCAGCTTGGGACTAGCGGGAGGGTCCTACGAGCAGTACTTC
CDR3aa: CASSLGLAGGSYEQYF

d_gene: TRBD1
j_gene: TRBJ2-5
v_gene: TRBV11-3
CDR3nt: TGTGCCAGCAGCAGCGGGACAGGGGAAGAGACCCAGTACTTC
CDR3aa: CASSSGTGEETQYF

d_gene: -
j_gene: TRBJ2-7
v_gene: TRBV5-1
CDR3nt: TGCGCCAGCAGCGAAGGGGCCGAGCAGTACTTC
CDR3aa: CASSEGAEQYF

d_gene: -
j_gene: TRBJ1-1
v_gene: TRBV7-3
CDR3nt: TGTGCCAGCAGCTTAGGGGGAGGCACTGAAGCTTTCTTT
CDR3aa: CASSLGGGTEAFF

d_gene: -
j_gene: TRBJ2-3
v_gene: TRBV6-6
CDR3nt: TGTGCCAGCAACCTCGCGCCGAGCACAGATACGCAGTATTTT
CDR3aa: CASNLAPSTDTQYF

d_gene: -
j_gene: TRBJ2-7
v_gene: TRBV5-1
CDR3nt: TGCGCCAGCAGTGAATCCGGAGCCTACGAGCAGTACTTC
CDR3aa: CASSESGAYEQYF

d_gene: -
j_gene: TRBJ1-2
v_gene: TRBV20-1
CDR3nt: TGCAGTGCTTCAGGGGAGGGCTACACCTTC
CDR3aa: CSASGEGYTF

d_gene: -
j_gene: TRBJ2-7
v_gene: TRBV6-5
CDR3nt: TGTGCCAGCAGCCCCCTTGGAGGGGGACCTTACGAGCAGTACTTC
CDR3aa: CASSPLGGGPYEQYF

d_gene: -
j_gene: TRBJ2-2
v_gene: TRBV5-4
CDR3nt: TGTGCCAGCAGCTGGGGGACGGGGAACACCGGGGAGCTGTTTTTT
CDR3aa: CASSWGTGNTGELFF

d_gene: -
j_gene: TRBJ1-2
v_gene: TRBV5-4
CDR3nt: TGTGCCAGCAGCTTTGCGTCGGGTCCGCTCTATGGCTACACCTTC
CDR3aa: CASSFASGPLYGYTF

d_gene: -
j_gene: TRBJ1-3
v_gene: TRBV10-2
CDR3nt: TGCGCCACTCGACGGCCCGCGGAATCTGGAAACACCATATATTTT
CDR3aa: CATRRPAESGNTIYF

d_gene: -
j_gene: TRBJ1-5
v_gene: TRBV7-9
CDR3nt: TGTGCCAGCAGCTACGACGGGATGGATCAGCCCCAGCATTTT
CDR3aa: CASSYDGMDQPQHF

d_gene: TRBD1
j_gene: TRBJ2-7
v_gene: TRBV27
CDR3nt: TGTGCCAGCAGTTCACCCGGACAGGGGGACAACGAGCAGTACTTC
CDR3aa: CASSSPGQGDNEQYF

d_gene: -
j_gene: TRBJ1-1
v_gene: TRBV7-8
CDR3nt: TGTGCCAGCAGCTTAGAATCTGAAGCTTTCTTT
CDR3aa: CASSLESEAFF

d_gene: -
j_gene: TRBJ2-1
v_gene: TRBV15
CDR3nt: TGTGCCACCAGCAGAGATTTGGAGGGGCCGGTATACAATGAGCAGTTCTTC
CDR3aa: CATSRDLEGPVYNEQFF

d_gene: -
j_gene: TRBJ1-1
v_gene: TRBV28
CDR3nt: TGTGCCAGCAGTAACTGGGACACTGAAGCTTTCTTT
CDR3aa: CASSNWDTEAFF

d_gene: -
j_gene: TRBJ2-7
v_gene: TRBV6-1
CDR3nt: TGTGCCAGCAGTGAAGCAGTCGAGGGATTCTCCTACGAGCAGTACTTC
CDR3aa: CASSEAVEGFSYEQYF